The clone carrying this TCR beta chain was observed a handful of times. Antigen unknown. The assay that was used to sequence DNA from cultured CD4+ T cells was the Oncomine TCR Beta short-read assay. TCRdb ran MiXCR on the PCR reads and lists one entry per CDR3 protein. The sample holds some 11,000 distinct CDR3 sequences, 45% to 50% seen once. These data are taken from a study of vaccination and CD4 T cells after COVID-19. In the study overall: Post-vaccine sample collection happened at a median of approximately 70 days after dose two, ranging 14 to 241. Investigators stimulated cells with overlapping spike peptides drawn from SARS-CoV-2, HCoV-NL63, HCoV-OC43 and HCoV-229E.

CDR1 and CDR2 from the germline V gene are MNHNS and SASEGT. V shed 2 bases and J shed 3 bases, with 10 bases lying between them. This CDR3 is 14 amino acids long. Specified treatment: roughly 10-day PBMC culture with coronavirus spike peptide pools or control peptides (ViraFEST assay). Sample: CD4+ T cells from blood, cultured in vitro. This TCR was recovered from a human donor who had recovered from COVID-19. The chain carries TRBV6-1 and TRBJ1-2; unclear D gene. This CDR3 is CASSERVSDYGYTF. The CDR3 nucleotides are TGTGCCAGCAGTGAAAGGGTATCCGACTATGGCTACACCTTC.